The clone carrying this TCR beta chain showed up just a few times. The antigen remains undetermined. Each CDR3 protein gets one entry after TCRdb re-called the 5' RACE reads with MiXCR. The sample records 470,000 or so distinct CDR3 sequences, less than 25% being singletons. V was trimmed by 4 bases and J by 2 bases, leaving 8 bases between them. The CDR3 sequence is 12 residues long. The germline gives CDR1 SQVTM, CDR2 ANQGSEA. The sample comes from a study of identical twins. Study results and caveats: Monozygotic twins shared more out-of-frame TCR alpha than recombination models predicted. Where beta out-of-frame sequences were concerned, excess twin sharing was weaker.

The same specimen was also included in a second study, on T cells expressing NK-cell markers.

The chain combines TRBV29-1 with TRBJ1-1; D possibly corresponds to TRBD1 (5 bases). The sequence came from a woman aged 18-35 years in good health. The material sequenced was CD4+ T cells sorted from blood. Here the CDR3 DNA reads TGCAGCGTTGGACAGCTAAACACTGAAGCTTTCTTT. It yields the protein CSVGQLNTEAFF.